The present TCR beta chain was sequenced within a study of OX40 agonist ivuxolimab in advanced cancers. In terms of the full investigation: Ivuxolimab was an agonistic, fully human IgG2 monoclonal antibody directed against OX40 (CD134), a costimulatory receptor. Among the approximately 54 dose-escalation patients, around 20 had hepatocellular carcinoma, about 15 melanoma, 9 renal cell carcinoma and 9 head and neck cancer. The dose-escalation cohort was roughly 87% male with a mean age of approximately 59 years, ranging from 23 to 79. The paper describes the monotherapy dose-escalation part (N of about 54 patients) of the phase I trial of ivuxolimab. Intravenous ivuxolimab was administered to patients every 2 weeks at six dose levels: 0.01, 0.1, 0.3, 1.5, 3 and 10 mg/kg. Patients were allowed to have had prior anti-PD-1, anti-PD-L1 or anti-CTLA-4 therapy, and 40% to 45% of the dose-escalation patients had been treated with checkpoint inhibitors. Partial responses occurred in three dose-escalation patients: two with cutaneous melanoma and one with hepatocellular carcinoma. The point of sequencing TCRbeta in the periphery was to test whether ivuxolimab changed TCR sequence diversity and drove clonal T-cell expansion. Findings and caveats that apply to the study as a whole: In partial responders in the 0.1-3.0 mg/kg groups, normalized peripheral clonal expansion was found to be among the lowest, especially among CD8+ T cells. The antigen specificity of the clonally expanded peripheral T cells was not determined. On average, CD8+ T cells showed more expanded clones than CD4+ T cells after ivuxolimab. Low levels of normalized T-cell clonal expansion were also seen in some nonresponding patients. At doses of 0.1 to 3.0 mg/kg, clonal expansion of both CD4+ and CD8+ T cells in blood was seen between baseline and week 6.

Relative to germline, V is 1 base shorter and J is 3 bases shorter, with 8 bases between their ends. The CDR1 and CDR2 encoded by the germline V gene (reference sequence) are SGHNT and YYREEE. The CDR3 sequence holds 14 residues, the cysteine and phenylalanine included. The only DNA kept is the CDR3, 42 bases in frame from the first base. Worth noting for this clone: Its antigen is still unknown. No per-base quality is available; no much larger clone lies one base away.

The trial excluded patients who had a history of autoimmune disease or were on systemic immunosuppression. Peripheral blood for TCR sequencing was collected from all dose cohorts at baseline, on cycle 4 day 1, and on cycle 7 day 1. The samples were drawn from a first-in-human, open-label, multicenter phase I dose-escalation trial of ivuxolimab. Adults with locally advanced or metastatic melanoma, renal cell, hepatocellular, or head and neck squamous cell carcinoma were enrolled in the trial. CD4+ and CD8+ T cells were sorted separately from peripheral blood before TCR sequencing. For sequencing of the TCRbeta CDR3 region, genomic DNA was extracted from the sorted cells. TCRbeta CDR3 regions were sequenced using the immunoSEQ Assay. Held by TCRdb, this immuneACCESS table contains in-frame sequences only and omits some clones. Under half of the omission traces to an unresolved V gene where checked; the cause of the rest is unknown. The sample table holds around 72,000 clones, of which 65% to 85% were seen once. The ten largest clones add up to 8.2% of the sample.

This TCR was sampled from an adult with an advanced solid tumor such as melanoma, head and neck, liver or kidney cancer. The sequence links TRBV5-4 to TRBJ1-5; the D gene is not confidently resolved. The source material was CD4+ or CD8+ T cells sorted from blood, sampled in a trial of the OX40 agonist ivuxolimab. The DNA sequence follows: TGTGCCAGCAGCTTGATGCAGGTCAATCAGCCCCAGCATTTT. The translation is CASSLMQVNQPQHF.